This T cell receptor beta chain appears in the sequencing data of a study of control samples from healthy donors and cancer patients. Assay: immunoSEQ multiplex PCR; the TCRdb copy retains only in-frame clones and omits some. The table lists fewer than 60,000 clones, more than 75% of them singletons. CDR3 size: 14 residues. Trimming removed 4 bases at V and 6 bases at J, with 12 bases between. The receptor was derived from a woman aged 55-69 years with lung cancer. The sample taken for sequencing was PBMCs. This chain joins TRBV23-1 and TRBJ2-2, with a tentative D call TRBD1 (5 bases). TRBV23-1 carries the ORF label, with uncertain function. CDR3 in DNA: TGCGCCAGCAGTCTGGGGCCGAGGCCCGGGGAGCTGTTTTTT. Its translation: CASSLGPRPGELFF.